The sequence of this T cell receptor beta chain was determined in a study of CD8 T cells in ankylosing spondylitis. This clonotype was recorded at least ten times. CDR1 is SGHRS and CDR2 is YFSETQ in the germline V gene. The CDR3 sequence is 15 residues long. V shed 0 bases and J shed 1 base, with 10 bases lying between them. TCRdb itself ran the 5' RACE reads through MiXCR, one entry per CDR3 protein. The profile shows some 130,000 distinct CDR3 sequences, 6% to 8.5% of them singletons. This receptor was obtained from a female donor with ankylosing spondylitis or in good health (not recorded which). The sequenced sample consisted of blood, either unsorted or a sorted T cell fraction (not recorded which). V usage is TRBV5-1 and J usage is TRBJ1-1; TRBD1 is a possible D gene (5 bases). The CDR3 spells CASSLVAGRNTEAFF. The DNA of the CDR3 is TGCGCCAGCAGCTTGGTGGCAGGGCGGAACACTGAAGCTTTCTTT.